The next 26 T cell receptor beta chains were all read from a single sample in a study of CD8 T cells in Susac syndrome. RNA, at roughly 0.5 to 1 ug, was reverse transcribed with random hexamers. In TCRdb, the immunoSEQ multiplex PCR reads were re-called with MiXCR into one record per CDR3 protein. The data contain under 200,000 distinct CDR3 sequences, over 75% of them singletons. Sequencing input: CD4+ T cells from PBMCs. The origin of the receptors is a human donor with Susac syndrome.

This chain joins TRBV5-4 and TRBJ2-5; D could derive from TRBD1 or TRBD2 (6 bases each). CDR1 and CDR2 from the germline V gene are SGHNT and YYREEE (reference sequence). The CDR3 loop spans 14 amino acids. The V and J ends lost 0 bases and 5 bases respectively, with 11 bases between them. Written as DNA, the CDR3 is TGTGCCAGCAGCTTGGTTACAGGGAGGGAGACCCAGTACTTC. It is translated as CASSLVTGRETQYF.

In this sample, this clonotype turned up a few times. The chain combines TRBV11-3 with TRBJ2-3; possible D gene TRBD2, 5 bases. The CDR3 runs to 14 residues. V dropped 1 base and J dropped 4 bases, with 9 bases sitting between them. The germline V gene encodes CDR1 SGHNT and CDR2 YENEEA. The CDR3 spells CASSLVAGSDTQYF. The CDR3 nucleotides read TGTGCCAGCAGCTTAGTCGCGGGTTCAGATACGCAGTATTTT.

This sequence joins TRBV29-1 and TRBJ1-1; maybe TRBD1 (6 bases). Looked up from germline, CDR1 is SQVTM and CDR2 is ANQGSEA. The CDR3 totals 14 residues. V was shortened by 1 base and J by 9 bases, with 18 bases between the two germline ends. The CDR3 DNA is TGCAGCGTTGAAGGTAGGATGATAACAGGGAAAGCTTTCTTT. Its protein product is CSVEGRMITGKAFF.

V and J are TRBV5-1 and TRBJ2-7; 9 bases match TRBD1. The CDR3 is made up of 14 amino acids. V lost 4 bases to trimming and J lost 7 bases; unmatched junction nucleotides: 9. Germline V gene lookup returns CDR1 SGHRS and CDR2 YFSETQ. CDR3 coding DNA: TGCGCCAGCAGCCGGGGACAGGGAGTTGGGGAGCAGTACTTC. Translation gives CASSRGQGVGEQYF.

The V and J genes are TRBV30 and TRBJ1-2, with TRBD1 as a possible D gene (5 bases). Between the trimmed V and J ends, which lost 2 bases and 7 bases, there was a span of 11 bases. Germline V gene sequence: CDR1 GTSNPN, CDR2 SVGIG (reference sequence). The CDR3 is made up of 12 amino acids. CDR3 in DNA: TGTGCCTGGAGTCCAGGGTTCGTTGGCTACACCTTC. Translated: CAWSPGFVGYTF.

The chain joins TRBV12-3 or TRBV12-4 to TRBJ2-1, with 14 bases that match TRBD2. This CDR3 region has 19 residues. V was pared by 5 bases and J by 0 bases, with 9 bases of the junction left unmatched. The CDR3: CASSGGGLAGVSSYNEQFF. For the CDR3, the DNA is TGTGCCAGCAGTGGGGGGGGACTAGCGGGGGTGAGCTCCTACAATGAGCAGTTCTTC.

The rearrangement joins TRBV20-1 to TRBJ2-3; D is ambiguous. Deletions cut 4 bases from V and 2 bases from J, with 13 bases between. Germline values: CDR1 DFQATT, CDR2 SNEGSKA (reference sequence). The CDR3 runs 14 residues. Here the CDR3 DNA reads TGCAGTGCTATAGGGTCGGCGGCCACAGATACGCAGTATTTT. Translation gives CSAIGSAATDTQYF.

CDR3 nucleotides: TGTGCCAGCAGCTTTAGTGGTCCCCTCGGAGGGGGGGGCGTCTACGAGCAGTACTTC. As protein: CASSFSGPLGGGGVYEQYF. The V and J genes are TRBV11-2 and TRBJ2-7; possible D gene TRBD2, 7 bases. This CDR3 region has 19 residues. CDR1 and CDR2 (germline): SGHAT, FQNNGV. V shed 3 bases and J shed 3 bases, with 27 bases lying between them.

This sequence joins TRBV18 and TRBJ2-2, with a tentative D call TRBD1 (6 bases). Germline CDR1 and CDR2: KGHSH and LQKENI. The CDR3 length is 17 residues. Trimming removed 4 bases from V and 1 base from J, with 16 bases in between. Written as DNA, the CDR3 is TGTGCCAGCTCACGACGACATGGACAGATGAACACCGGGGAGCTGTTTTTT. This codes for CASSRRHGQMNTGELFF. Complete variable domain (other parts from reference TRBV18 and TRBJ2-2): NAGVMQNPRHLVRRRGQEARLRCSPMKGHSHVYWYRQLPEEGLKFMVYLQKENIIDESGMPKERFSAEFPKEGPSILRIQQVVRGDSAAYFCASSRRHGQMNTGELFFGEGSRLTVL.

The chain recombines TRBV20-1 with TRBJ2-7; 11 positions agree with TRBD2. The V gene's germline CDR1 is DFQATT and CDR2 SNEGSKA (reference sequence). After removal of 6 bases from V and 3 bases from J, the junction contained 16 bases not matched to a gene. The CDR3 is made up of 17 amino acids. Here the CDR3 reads CSALPGTSGGSGYEQYF. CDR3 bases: TGCAGTGCACTCCCCGGCACTAGCGGGGGCTCGGGCTACGAGCAGTACTTC.

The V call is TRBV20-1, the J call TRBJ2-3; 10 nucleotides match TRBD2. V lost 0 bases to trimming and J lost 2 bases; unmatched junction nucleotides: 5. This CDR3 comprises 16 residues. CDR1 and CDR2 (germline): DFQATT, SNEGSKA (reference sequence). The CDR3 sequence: CSARDTSGKNTDTQYF. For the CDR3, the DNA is TGCAGTGCTAGAGATACTAGCGGGAAAAACACAGATACGCAGTATTTT.

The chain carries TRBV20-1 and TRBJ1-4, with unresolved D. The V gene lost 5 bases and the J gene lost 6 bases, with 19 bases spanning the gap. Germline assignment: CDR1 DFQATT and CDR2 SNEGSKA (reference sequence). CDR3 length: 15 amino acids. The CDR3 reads CSAPPISGLDEKLFF. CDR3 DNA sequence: TGCAGTGCTCCTCCGATTTCGGGTCTGGATGAAAAACTGTTTTTT.

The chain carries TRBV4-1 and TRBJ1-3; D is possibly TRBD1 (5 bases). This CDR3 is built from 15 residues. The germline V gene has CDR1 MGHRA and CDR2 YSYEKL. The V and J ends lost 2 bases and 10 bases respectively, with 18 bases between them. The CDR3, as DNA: TGCGCCAGCAGCCAACCGACAGAGGACGCAGCGACCATATATTTT. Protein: CASSQPTEDAATIYF.

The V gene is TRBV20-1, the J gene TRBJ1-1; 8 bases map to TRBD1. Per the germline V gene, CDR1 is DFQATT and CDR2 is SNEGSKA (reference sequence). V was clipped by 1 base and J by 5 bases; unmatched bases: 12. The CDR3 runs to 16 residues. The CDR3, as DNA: TGCAGTGCTAGAGTAATGGCAGGGGGCTTGATAACTGAAGCTTTCTTT. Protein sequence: CSARVMAGGLITEAFF.

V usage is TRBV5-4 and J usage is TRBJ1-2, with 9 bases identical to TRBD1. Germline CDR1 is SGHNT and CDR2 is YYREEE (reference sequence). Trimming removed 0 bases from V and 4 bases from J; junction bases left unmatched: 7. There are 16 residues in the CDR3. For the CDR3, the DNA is TGTGCCAGCAGCTTGGACACAGGGGGCATAGCCTATGGCTACACCTTC. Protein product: CASSLDTGGIAYGYTF.

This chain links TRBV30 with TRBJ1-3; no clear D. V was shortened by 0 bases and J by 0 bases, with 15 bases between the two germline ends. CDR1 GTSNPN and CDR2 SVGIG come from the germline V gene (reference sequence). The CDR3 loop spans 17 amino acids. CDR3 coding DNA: TGTGCCTGGAGTGTACGTTCGGTGCCTGACTCTGGAAACACCATATATTTT. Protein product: CAWSVRSVPDSGNTIYF.

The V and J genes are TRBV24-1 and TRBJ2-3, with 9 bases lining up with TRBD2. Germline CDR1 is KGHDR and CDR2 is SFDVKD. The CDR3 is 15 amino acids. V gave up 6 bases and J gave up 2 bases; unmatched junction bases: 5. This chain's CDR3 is CATSTTSGYTDTQYF. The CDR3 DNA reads TGTGCCACCAGTACTACTAGCGGGTACACAGATACGCAGTATTTT.

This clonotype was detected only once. CDR3 nucleotide sequence: TGTGCCAGCAGCTCCGTCGACAGCAAACATGAAAAACTGTTTTTT. This gives the protein CASSSVDSKHEKLFF. This rearrangement joins TRBV7-9 to TRBJ1-4; the D gene is possibly TRBD1 (5 bases). This CDR3 is built from 15 residues. Trimming removed 4 bases at V and 6 bases at J, with 15 bases between. Germline V gives CDR1 SEHNR, CDR2 FQNEAQ (reference sequence).

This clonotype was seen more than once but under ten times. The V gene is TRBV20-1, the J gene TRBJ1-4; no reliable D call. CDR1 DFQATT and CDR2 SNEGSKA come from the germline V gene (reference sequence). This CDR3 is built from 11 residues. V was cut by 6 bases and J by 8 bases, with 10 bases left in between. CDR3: CSAYEGEKLFF. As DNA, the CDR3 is TGCAGTGCGTATGAGGGAGAAAAACTGTTTTTT.

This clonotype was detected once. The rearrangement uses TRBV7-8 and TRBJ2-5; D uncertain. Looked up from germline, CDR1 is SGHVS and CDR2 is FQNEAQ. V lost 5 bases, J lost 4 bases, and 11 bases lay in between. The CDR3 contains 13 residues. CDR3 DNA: TGTGCCAGCAGCCTACATCCTATAGAGACCCAGTACTTC. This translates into CASSLHPIETQYF.

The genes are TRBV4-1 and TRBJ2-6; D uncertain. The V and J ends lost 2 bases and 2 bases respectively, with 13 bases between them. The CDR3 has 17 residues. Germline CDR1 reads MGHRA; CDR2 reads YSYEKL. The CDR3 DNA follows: TGCGCCAGCAGCCAAACACCCAGGACGGCTGGGGCCAACGTCCTGACTTTC. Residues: CASSQTPRTAGANVLTF.

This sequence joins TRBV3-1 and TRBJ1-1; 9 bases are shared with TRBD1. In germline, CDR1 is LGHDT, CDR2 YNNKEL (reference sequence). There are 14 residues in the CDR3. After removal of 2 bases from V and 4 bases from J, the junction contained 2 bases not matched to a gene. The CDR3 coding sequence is TGTGCCAGCAGCCAACCGGGACAGGGCACTGAAGCTTTCTTT. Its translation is CASSQPGQGTEAFF.

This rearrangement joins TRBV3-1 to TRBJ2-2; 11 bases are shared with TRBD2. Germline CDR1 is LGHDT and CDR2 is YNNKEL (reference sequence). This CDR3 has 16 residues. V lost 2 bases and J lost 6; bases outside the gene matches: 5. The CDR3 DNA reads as TGTGCCAGCAGCCAAACGGCTAGCGGGAGGTCCGGGGAGCTGTTTTTT. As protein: CASSQTASGRSGELFF.

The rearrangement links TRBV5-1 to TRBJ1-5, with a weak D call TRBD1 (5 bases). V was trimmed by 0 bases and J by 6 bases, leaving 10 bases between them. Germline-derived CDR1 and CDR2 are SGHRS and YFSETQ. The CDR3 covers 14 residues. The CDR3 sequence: CASSLEAGSQPQHF. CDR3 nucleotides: TGCGCCAGCAGCTTGGAGGCAGGGTCTCAGCCCCAGCATTTT.

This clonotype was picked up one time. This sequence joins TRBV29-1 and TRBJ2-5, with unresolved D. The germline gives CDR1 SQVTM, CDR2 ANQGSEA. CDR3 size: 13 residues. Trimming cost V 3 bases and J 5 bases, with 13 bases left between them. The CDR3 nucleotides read TGCAGCGTTGACCAGCGAAACTACGAGACCCAGTACTTC. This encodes CSVDQRNYETQYF.

This CDR3 is CASSQALRTGGGLETQYF. The CDR3 DNA reads TGTGCCAGCAGCCAAGCATTAAGGACAGGGGGAGGATTGGAGACCCAGTACTTC. The gene calls are TRBV3-1 and TRBJ2-5, with TRBD1 identical over 10 bases. Trimming cost V 1 base and J 5 bases; bases outside gene matches: 13. The germline V gene has CDR1 LGHDT and CDR2 YNNKEL (reference sequence). CDR3 length equals 18 residues.